The next 31 T cell receptor beta chains were all read from a single sample in a study of blood T cell repertoires in COVID-19. Method: immunoSEQ multiplex PCR; TCRdb's copy keeps in-frame clones and lacks some. This sample has nearly 110,000 clones; approximately 88% occur once, and the top ten carry around 7%. Sample: peripheral blood. These TCRs come from a man in his forties or fifties with active or convalescent COVID-19.

This chain connects TRBV12-5 to TRBJ2-7, with D unclear. Germline V lookup: CDR1 LGHNT, CDR2 FRNRAP. This CDR3 contains 13 residues. V lost 4 bases, J lost 2 bases, and 9 bases lay in between. CDR3 sequence reads: CASGYDWTYEQYF. The CDR3 region has the DNA TGTGCTAGTGGTTACGACTGGACCTACGAGCAGTACTTC.

The chain has TRBV7-8 and TRBJ2-7, with 7 bases identical to TRBD1. Germline assignment: CDR1 SGHVS and CDR2 FQNEAQ. The CDR3 loop spans 15 amino acids. The junction had 6 bases not matched to a gene; V was cut back by 2 bases and J by 2 bases. In DNA form, the CDR3 reads TGTGCCAGCAGCTTATCCGGGACAGACACCTACGAGCAGTACTTC. Its protein product is CASSLSGTDTYEQYF. Variable domain in full (rest from reference TRBV7-8 and TRBJ2-7): GAGVSQSPRYKVAKRGQDVALRCDPISGHVSLFWYQQALGQGPEFLTYFQNEAQLDKSGLPSDRFFAERPEGSVSTLKIQRTQQEDSAVYLCASSLSGTDTYEQYFGPGTRLTVT.

V usage is TRBV30 and J usage is TRBJ2-2; TRBD1 matches 8 bases. The ends lost 2 bases at V and 4 bases at J; junction bases unmatched: 3. Germline V CDR1 and CDR2: GTSNPN, SVGIG (reference sequence). The CDR3 extends over 14 amino acids. CDR3 in DNA: TGTGCCTGGAGTCCGACAGGGGTCACCGGGGAGCTGTTTTTT. Its translation is CAWSPTGVTGELFF.

The chain employs TRBV24-1 and TRBJ2-7; D is possibly TRBD1 (6 bases). Trimming pared 3 bases from V and 3 bases from J, leaving 14 bases between. The CDR3 is 15 residues long. The germline V gene encodes CDR1 KGHDR and CDR2 SFDVKD. In DNA form, the CDR3 reads TGTGCCACCAGTGATGGGGACAAGGGCCACTACGAGCAGTACTTC. Translating it yields CATSDGDKGHYEQYF.

The chain has TRBV5-1 and TRBJ2-7; 9 nucleotides line up with TRBD1. Germline-derived CDR1 and CDR2 are SGHRS and YFSETQ. This CDR3 is built from 15 residues. After removal of 5 bases from V and 6 bases from J, the junction contained 12 bases not matched to a gene. The CDR3 sequence is CASRYKGQGKGEQYF. CDR3 bases: TGCGCCAGCAGATATAAAGGACAGGGGAAGGGCGAGCAGTACTTC.

The V and J genes are TRBV28 and TRBJ1-6; possible D gene TRBD1, 6 bases. V lost 3 bases and J lost 8, with 17 bases in between. The CDR3 is 16 amino acids. From germline, CDR1 is MDHEN and CDR2 SYDVKM. In DNA form, the CDR3 reads TGTGCCAGCAGTTTGGGGGGGCGCAGGTACGATTCACCCCTCCACTTT. It is translated as CASSLGGRRYDSPLHF. Together with reference TRBV28 and TRBJ1-6, the CDR3 gives the full variable domain: DVKVTQSSRYLVKRTGEKVFLECVQDMDHENMFWYRQDPGLGLRLIYFSYDVKMKEKGDIPEGYSVSREKKERFSLILESASTNQTSMYLCASSLGGRRYDSPLHFGNGTRLTVT.

The chain links TRBV7-9 to TRBJ1-1; TRBD1 is a possible D gene (5 bases). Germline lookup yields CDR1 SEHNR and CDR2 FQNEAQ (reference sequence). The CDR3 totals 15 residues. Trimming cost V 5 bases and J 1 base, with 14 bases left between them. The CDR3 region is CASSQRQQRNTEAFF. The CDR3 nucleotides read TGTGCCAGCAGCCAGAGACAGCAGAGGAACACTGAAGCTTTCTTT.

The chain couples TRBV19 to TRBJ2-1, with 7 positions matching TRBD1. Germline-derived CDR1 and CDR2 are LNHDA and SQIVND (reference sequence). This CDR3 region has 15 residues. Germline trimming cut 6 bases from V and 6 bases from J; bases unmatched to any gene: 11. The CDR3 sequence: CASRGRDRSPNEQFF. The CDR3 DNA reads as TGTGCCAGTAGGGGCCGGGACAGATCCCCCAATGAGCAGTTCTTC.

The V and J genes are TRBV7-6 and TRBJ1-4; D is undetermined. V lost 1 base to trimming and J lost 7 bases, with 7 bases between them. The CDR3 has 13 amino acids. CDR1 is SGHVS, CDR2 FNYEAQ, per germline. The CDR3 nucleotides read TGTGCCAGCAGCTTAGGGAGTTTTGAAAAACTGTTTTTT. Translation: CASSLGSFEKLFF.

J is TRBJ2-5 and V is TRBV29-1; perhaps TRBD2 as D (5 bases). Germline V gene data show CDR1 as SQVTM and CDR2 as ANQGSEA. The CDR3 is made up of 13 amino acids. V was pared by 7 bases and J by 1 base, with 13 bases between. As DNA, the CDR3 is TGCAGCGCTCAGCCGGGATCCCAAGAGACCCAGTACTTC. Its translation is CSAQPGSQETQYF. Complete variable domain (other parts from reference TRBV29-1 and TRBJ2-5): SAVISQKPSRDICQRGTSLTIQCQVDSQVTMMFWYRQQPGQSLTLIATANQGSEATYESGFVIDKFPISRPNLTFSTLTVSNMSPEDSSIYLCSAQPGSQETQYFGPGTRLLVL.

This chain links TRBV3-1 (or the pseudogene TRBV3-2) with TRBJ1-5, with TRBD1 as a possible D gene (6 bases). With 0 bases removed from V and 5 bases from J, the gap between germline ends came to 14 bases. Germline CDR1 LGHDT, CDR2 YNNKEL (reference sequence). The CDR3 runs 16 residues. The CDR3 reads CASSQDPGGHDQPQHF. The DNA of the CDR3 is TGTGCCAGCAGCCAAGATCCGGGGGGACACGATCAGCCCCAGCATTTT.

The chain has TRBV27 and TRBJ1-2, with 8 bases aligning to TRBD1. The CDR3 length is 16 residues. Germline V gives CDR1 MNHEY, CDR2 SMNVEV (reference sequence). The V segment lost 5 bases and the J segment 4 bases; nucleotides outside the gene matches: 12. For the CDR3, the DNA is TGTGCCAGCAGTCCCACAGACAGGGGCAATGCCTATGGCTACACCTTC. It specifies CASSPTDRGNAYGYTF.

This rearrangement joins TRBV9 to TRBJ2-7; the D gene is possibly TRBD2 (5 bases). The V gene's germline CDR1 is SGDLS and CDR2 YYNGEE. Trimming pared 0 bases from V and 1 base from J, leaving 14 bases between. The CDR3 contains 16 residues. DNA of the CDR3: TGTGCCAGCAGCGTAGCCGCAGCGGTCCCATCCTACGAGCAGTACTTC. Translating it yields CASSVAAAVPSYEQYF.

V usage is TRBV10-3 and J usage is TRBJ2-7; 7 bases align to TRBD1. J lost 7 bases, V lost 10 bases, and 10 bases had no gene match. The CDR3 has 12 residues. Germline V gene sequence: CDR1 ENHRY, CDR2 SYGVKD. DNA of the CDR3: TGTGCCACCAAAACAGGGGCGAGAGAGCAGTACTTC. Translation: CATKTGAREQYF.

The chain employs TRBV7-6 and TRBJ1-4; TRBD1 might be the D (6 bases). Trimming stripped 2 bases from V and 4 bases from J, with 11 bases between. CDR3 size: 15 residues. Germline CDR1 SGHVS, CDR2 FNYEAQ. The CDR3 here is CASSLQTGFNEKLFF. The CDR3 nucleotides read TGTGCCAGCAGCTTACAGACAGGATTTAATGAAAAACTGTTTTTT.

The gene calls are TRBV30 and TRBJ1-1; TRBD1 might be the D (6 bases). The CDR3 is 13 amino acids. Germline V CDR1 and CDR2: GTSNPN, SVGIG (reference sequence). Trimming took off 6 bases at V and 11 bases at J, with 22 bases between the two ends. The CDR3 sequence: CACTQQGPYGAFF. In nucleotides, the CDR3 is TGTGCCTGTACTCAACAGGGACCGTACGGGGCTTTCTTT.

The chain carries TRBV29-1 and TRBJ2-2; possibly TRBD2 for D (5 bases). Germline V gives CDR1 SQVTM, CDR2 ANQGSEA. This CDR3 comprises 12 residues. Trimming removed 6 bases at V and 5 bases at J, with 10 bases between. The DNA for the CDR3 is TGCAGCGTAGGCGGGCCAACCGGGGAGCTGTTTTTT. This encodes CSVGGPTGELFF.

This clone was found a few times. The chain recombines TRBV5-1 with TRBJ2-7; 13 nucleotides match TRBD2. The CDR3 length is 15 residues. V trimming: 3 bases; J trimming: 6 bases; junction bases outside the gene matches: 6. Germline loops: CDR1 SGHRS, CDR2 YFSETQ. As DNA, the CDR3 is TGCGCCAGCAGCTCCCGGACTAGCGGGGGCGGCGAGCAGTACTTC. Its protein product is CASSSRTSGGGEQYF.

The chain joins TRBV2 to TRBJ2-1; D not certain. The CDR3 has 11 amino acids. The V and J ends lost 3 bases and 9 bases respectively, with 6 bases between them. Looked up from germline, CDR1 is SNHLY and CDR2 is FYNNEI. The CDR3 spells CASSDLFEQFF. In DNA, the CDR3 is TGTGCCAGCAGTGATCTTTTTGAGCAGTTCTTC.

The rearrangement uses TRBV28 and TRBJ2-3; TRBD1 might be the D (5 bases). The CDR3 consists of 16 residues. Germline V gene data show CDR1 as MDHEN and CDR2 as SYDVKM. Trimming cost V 1 base and J 0 bases, with 11 bases left between them. CDR3 protein: CASSLYQGPSTDTQYF. The CDR3, as DNA: TGTGCCAGCAGTTTATATCAGGGCCCGAGCACAGATACGCAGTATTTT.

The rearrangement uses TRBV5-4 and TRBJ2-3; TRBD1 matches 7 bases. The ends lost 0 bases at V and 2 bases at J; junction bases unmatched: 3. This CDR3 spans 15 amino acids. Germline values: CDR1 SGHNT, CDR2 YYREEE (reference sequence). CDR3 loop: CASSLDRGHTDTQYF. The CDR3 DNA follows: TGTGCCAGCAGCTTGGACAGGGGCCACACAGATACGCAGTATTTT.

The chain combines TRBV30 with TRBJ2-3; no reliable D call. This CDR3 has 12 residues. Looked up from germline, CDR1 is GTSNPN and CDR2 is SVGIG (reference sequence). Trimming pared 3 bases from V and 3 bases from J, leaving 7 bases between. The CDR3 nucleotides read TGTGCCTGGAGCCTCCGGACAGATACGCAGTATTTT. This encodes CAWSLRTDTQYF.

This CDR3 is CATLGGGQPQHF. The CDR3 nucleotides are TGTGCCACCCTCGGGGGGGGGCAGCCCCAGCATTTT. This chain connects TRBV19 to TRBJ1-5; D might be TRBD1 (5 bases). V lost 10 bases and J 7 bases, leaving 14 bases between the germline ends. This CDR3 contains 12 residues. The germline CDR1 and CDR2 sequences are LNHDA and SQIVND (reference sequence).

The rearrangement links TRBV28 to TRBJ2-1; D remains ambiguous. Per the germline V gene, CDR1 is MDHEN and CDR2 is SYDVKM. The CDR3 sequence is 13 residues long. V was cut by 7 bases and J by 1 base, with 8 bases left in between. As DNA, the CDR3 is TGTGCCAGCACGGAGCGTTCCTACAATGAGCAGTTCTTC. Its translation: CASTERSYNEQFF.

The rearrangement joins TRBV5-1 to TRBJ2-5; D unclear. Trimming took off 0 bases at V and 0 bases at J, with 9 bases between the two ends. CDR3 length: 15 amino acids. In germline, CDR1 is SGHRS, CDR2 YFSETQ. CDR3: CASSLESRDQETQYF. The CDR3 DNA is TGCGCCAGCAGCTTGGAGTCACGGGACCAAGAGACCCAGTACTTC.

The chain joins TRBV3-1 (or the pseudogene TRBV3-2) to TRBJ1-1; D gene uncertain. Trimming took 0 bases from V and 6 from J, leaving 8 bases between them. This CDR3 is 13 amino acids long. Germline lookup yields CDR1 LGHDT and CDR2 YNNKEL (reference sequence). CDR3 amino acids: CASSQDRSPEAFF. CDR3 bases: TGTGCCAGCAGCCAAGACCGGAGTCCTGAAGCTTTCTTT.

This chain joins TRBV19 and TRBJ2-1; TRBD2 matches 9 bases. Germline CDR1 LNHDA, CDR2 SQIVND (reference sequence). The CDR3 has 15 amino acids. Trimming cost V 5 bases and J 6 bases; bases outside gene matches: 8. CDR3 nucleotides: TGTGCCAGTAGTTATAGCGGGAGAGGCCTCAATGAGCAGTTCTTC. Amino acids: CASSYSGRGLNEQFF.

V gene TRBV28 combines with J gene TRBJ2-2, with no clear D. CDR3 length equals 14 residues. Germline V CDR1 and CDR2: MDHEN, SYDVKM. The ends were cut back, 7 bases at V and 4 bases at J, with 13 bases in the middle. The CDR3 nucleotides read TGTGCCAGCATCCATTCCGGAGCCACCGGGGAGCTGTTTTTT. Its protein product is CASIHSGATGELFF.

This clone was seen a few times. The CDR3 protein is CASSSGYPGYTF. For the CDR3, the DNA is TGTGCCAGCAGTTCAGGGTATCCTGGCTACACCTTC. This chain connects TRBV11-2 to TRBJ1-2; D is possibly TRBD1 (5 bases). CDR3 length: 12 amino acids. CDR1 and CDR2 (germline): SGHAT, FQNNGV. The germline V and J ends were trimmed by 6 bases and 7 bases, with 12 bases remaining between them.

The CDR3 reads CASSETGANYGYTF. For the CDR3, the DNA is TGTGCCAGCAGTGAAACAGGAGCTAACTATGGCTACACCTTC. The chain is built from TRBV28 and TRBJ1-2; a weak D match, TRBD1 (5 bases). V lost 5 bases and J 0 bases, leaving 10 bases between the germline ends. Looked up from germline, CDR1 is MDHEN and CDR2 is SYDVKM. The CDR3 has 14 amino acids.

This clone occurred once. The rearrangement joins TRBV10-3 to TRBJ2-7; D uncertain. Trimming removed 2 bases from V and 2 bases from J, with 7 bases in between. CDR3 size: 13 residues. Germline CDR1 reads ENHRY; CDR2 reads SYGVKD. The CDR3 region is CAISEDNAYEQYF. In nucleotides, the CDR3 is TGTGCCATCAGTGAGGACAACGCCTACGAGCAGTACTTC.